These T cell receptor beta chains were read from a single sample in a study of blood T cell repertoires in COVID-19. Produced via immunoSEQ multiplex PCR; TCRdb's table is partial and in-frame only. This table has approximately 300,000 clones, roughly 85% appearing once. Sequenced: PBMCs or T cells enriched from blood (not recorded which). These receptors all come from a woman aged 25 to 39 who had been exposed to COVID-19. The CDR3 runs from the conserved cysteine through the conserved F or W. The order of the fields is J gene, V gene, CDR3 protein.

TRBJ1-2	TRBV25-1	CASSELANYGYTF
TRBJ1-2	TRBV9	CASSVESGNYGYTF
TRBJ2-3	TRBV6-1	CASSENTAATDTQYF
TRBJ2-5	TRBV11-2	CASSVGQGSETQYF
TRBJ2-1	TRBV19	CASSSRAGRGDEQFF
TRBJ1-2	TRBV4-2	CASSQEDRNYGYTF
TRBJ2-2	TRBV12-3/TRBV12-4	CASARLNTGELFF
TRBJ1-3	TRBV9	CASSVETSSSGNTIYF
TRBJ1-6	TRBV28	CASSLGPQGRQSPLHF
TRBJ1-2	TRBV2	CASTLSGSEFNYGYTF
TRBJ2-7	TRBV9	CASSVESRSEQYF
TRBJ1-5	TRBV5-1	CASSFTGDQPQHF
TRBJ2-2	TRBV9	CASRKLANTGELFF
TRBJ2-7	TRBV6-4	CASSPNQVVEQYF
TRBJ1-2	TRBV30	CAWSEGDYGYTF
TRBJ1-1	TRBV7-9	CASSFGPGQGYGTEAFF
TRBJ1-5	TRBV7-6	CASSLGTGVYSNQPQHF
TRBJ1-2	TRBV20-1	CSARDEEGYTF
TRBJ1-5	TRBV28	CASSEWQGKGQPQHF
TRBJ2-1	TRBV19	CASIGRENNEQFF
TRBJ1-5	TRBV10-1	CASSERDRTNSNSNQPQHF
TRBJ2-3	TRBV2	CASSGSGLSTDTQYF
TRBJ2-5	TRBV5-1	CASRPDRETQYF
TRBJ2-1	TRBV19	CASSSRQHNEQFF
TRBJ1-5	TRBV10-3	CAISESKRANQPQHF
TRBJ2-3	TRBV2	CASSERLAISDTQYF
TRBJ2-3	TRBV19	CASSVSSSTDTQYF
TRBJ2-7	TRBV7-3	CASSFHRESYEQYF
TRBJ2-5	TRBV3-1/TRBV3-2	CASSHPRGTSGGFQETQYF
TRBJ1-5	TRBV6-1	CASREALDRIYIYTEYIGNQPQHF
TRBJ1-1	TRBV5-1	CASSGPGQGALGTEAFF
TRBJ1-5	TRBV5-1	CASSLDGGSQPQHF
TRBJ2-7	TRBV15	CATSRARGYEQYF
TRBJ1-4	TRBV30	CAWSVRGLTTNEKLFF
TRBJ2-7	TRBV7-9	CASSRTGAGTYEQYF
TRBJ1-4	TRBV28	CASGSAGSNEKLFF
TRBJ2-5	TRBV30	CAWRPGTSQETQYF
TRBJ1-6	TRBV6-5	CASSPPGGYNSPLHF
TRBJ1-6	TRBV7-3	CASSLWGGNSPLHF